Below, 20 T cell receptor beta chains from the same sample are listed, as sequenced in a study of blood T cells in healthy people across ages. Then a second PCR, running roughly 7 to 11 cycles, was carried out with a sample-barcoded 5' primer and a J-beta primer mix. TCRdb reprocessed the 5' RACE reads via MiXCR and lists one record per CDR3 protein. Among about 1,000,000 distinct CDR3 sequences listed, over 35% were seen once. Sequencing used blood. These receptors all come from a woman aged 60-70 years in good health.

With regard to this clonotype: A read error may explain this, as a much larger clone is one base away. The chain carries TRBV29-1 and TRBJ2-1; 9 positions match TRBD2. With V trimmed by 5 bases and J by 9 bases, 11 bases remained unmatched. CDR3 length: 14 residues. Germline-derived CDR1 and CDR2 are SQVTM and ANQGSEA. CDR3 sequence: CSVRGASGMAEQFF. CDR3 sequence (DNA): TGCAGCGTTCGAGGGGCTAGCGGGATGGCTGAGCAGTTCTTC.

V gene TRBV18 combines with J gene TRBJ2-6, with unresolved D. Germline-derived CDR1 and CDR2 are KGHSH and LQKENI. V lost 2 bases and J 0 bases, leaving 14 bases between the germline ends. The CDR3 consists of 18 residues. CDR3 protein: CASSPEVPQSSGANVLTF. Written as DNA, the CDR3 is TGTGCCAGCTCACCAGAGGTACCCCAAAGCTCTGGGGCCAACGTCCTGACTTTC.

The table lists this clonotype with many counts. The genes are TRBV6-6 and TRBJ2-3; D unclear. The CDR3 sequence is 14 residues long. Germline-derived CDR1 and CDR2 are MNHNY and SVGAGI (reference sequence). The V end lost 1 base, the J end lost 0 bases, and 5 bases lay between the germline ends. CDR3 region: CASSYLASTDTQYF. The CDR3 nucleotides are TGTGCCAGCAGTTACTTGGCGAGCACAGATACGCAGTATTTT.

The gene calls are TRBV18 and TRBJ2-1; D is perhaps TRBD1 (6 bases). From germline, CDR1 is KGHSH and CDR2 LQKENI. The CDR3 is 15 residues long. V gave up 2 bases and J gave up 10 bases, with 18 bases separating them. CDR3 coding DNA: TGTGCCAGCTCACCAACGACAGGCCCTCTAGGAGAGCAGTTCTTC. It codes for CASSPTTGPLGEQFF. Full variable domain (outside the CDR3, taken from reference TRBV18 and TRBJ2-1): NAGVMQNPRHLVRRRGQEARLRCSPMKGHSHVYWYRQLPEEGLKFMVYLQKENIIDESGMPKERFSAEFPKEGPSILRIQQVVRGDSAAYFCASSPTTGPLGEQFFGPGTRLTVL.

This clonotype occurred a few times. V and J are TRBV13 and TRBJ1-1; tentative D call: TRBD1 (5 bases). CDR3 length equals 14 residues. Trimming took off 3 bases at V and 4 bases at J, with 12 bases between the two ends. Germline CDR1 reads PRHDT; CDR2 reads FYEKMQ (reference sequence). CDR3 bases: TGTGCCAGCAGCTTGGGGGGGGTTAGCACTGAAGCTTTCTTT. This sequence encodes CASSLGGVSTEAFF.

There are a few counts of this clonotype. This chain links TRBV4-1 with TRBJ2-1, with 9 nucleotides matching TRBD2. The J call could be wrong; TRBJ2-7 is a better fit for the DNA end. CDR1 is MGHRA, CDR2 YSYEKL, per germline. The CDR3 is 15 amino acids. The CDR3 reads CASSQESGRYNEQYF. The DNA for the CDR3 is TGCGCCAGCAGCCAAGAAAGCGGGAGGTACAATGAGCAGTACTTC.

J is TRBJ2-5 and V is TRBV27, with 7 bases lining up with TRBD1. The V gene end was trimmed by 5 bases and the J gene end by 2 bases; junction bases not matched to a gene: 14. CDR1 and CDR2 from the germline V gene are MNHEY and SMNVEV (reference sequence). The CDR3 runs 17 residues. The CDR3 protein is CASSNLGERGLQETQYF. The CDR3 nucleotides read TGTGCCAGCAGTAACCTCGGGGAGAGGGGGCTACAAGAGACCCAGTACTTC.

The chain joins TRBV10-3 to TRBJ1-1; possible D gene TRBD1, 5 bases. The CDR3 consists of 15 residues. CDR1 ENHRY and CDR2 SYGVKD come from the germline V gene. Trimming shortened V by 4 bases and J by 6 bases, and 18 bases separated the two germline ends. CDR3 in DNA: TGTGCCATCAGTGTGGGTTTTGGGGGGGAGGCTGAAGCTTTCTTT. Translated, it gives CAISVGFGGEAEAFF.

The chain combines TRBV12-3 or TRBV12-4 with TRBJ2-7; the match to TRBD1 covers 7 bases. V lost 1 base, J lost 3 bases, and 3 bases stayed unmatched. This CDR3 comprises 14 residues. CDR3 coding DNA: TGTGCCAGCAGTTTAGTAGGGGGCCACTACGAGCAGTACTTC. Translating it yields CASSLVGGHYEQYF.

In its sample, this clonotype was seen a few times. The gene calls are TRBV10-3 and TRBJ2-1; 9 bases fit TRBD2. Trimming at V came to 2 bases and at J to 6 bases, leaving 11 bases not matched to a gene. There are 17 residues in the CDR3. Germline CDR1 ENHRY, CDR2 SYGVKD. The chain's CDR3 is CAISELSLREGLNEQFF. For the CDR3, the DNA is TGTGCCATCAGTGAGCTCTCCCTGCGGGAGGGCCTCAATGAGCAGTTCTTC.

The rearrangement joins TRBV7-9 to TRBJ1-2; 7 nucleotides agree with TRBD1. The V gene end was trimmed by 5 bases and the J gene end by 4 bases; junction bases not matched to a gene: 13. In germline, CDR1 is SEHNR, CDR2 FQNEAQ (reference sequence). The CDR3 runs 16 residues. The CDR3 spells CASSHQKDRPPYGYTF. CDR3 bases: TGTGCCAGCAGCCACCAAAAGGACAGGCCCCCCTATGGCTACACCTTC.

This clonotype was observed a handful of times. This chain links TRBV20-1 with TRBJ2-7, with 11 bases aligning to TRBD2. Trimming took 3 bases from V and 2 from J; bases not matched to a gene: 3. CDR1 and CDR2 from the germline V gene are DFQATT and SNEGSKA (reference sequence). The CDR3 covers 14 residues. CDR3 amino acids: CSARTSGAPYEQYF. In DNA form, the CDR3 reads TGCAGTGCTAGGACTAGCGGGGCACCCTACGAGCAGTACTTC.

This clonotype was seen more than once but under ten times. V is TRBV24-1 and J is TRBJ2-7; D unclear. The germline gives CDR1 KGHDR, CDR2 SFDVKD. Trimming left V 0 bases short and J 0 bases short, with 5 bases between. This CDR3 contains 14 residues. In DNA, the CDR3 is TGTGCCACCAGTGATTTGCACGCCTCCTACGAGCAGTACTTC. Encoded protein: CATSDLHASYEQYF.

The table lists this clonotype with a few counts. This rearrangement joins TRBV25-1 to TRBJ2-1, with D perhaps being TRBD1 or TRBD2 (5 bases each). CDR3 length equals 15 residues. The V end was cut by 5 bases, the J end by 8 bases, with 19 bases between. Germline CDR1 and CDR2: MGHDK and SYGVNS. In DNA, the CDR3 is TGTGCCAGCAGTTTCAGCCCTCCGAGGGGCGATGAGCAGTTCTTC. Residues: CASSFSPPRGDEQFF.

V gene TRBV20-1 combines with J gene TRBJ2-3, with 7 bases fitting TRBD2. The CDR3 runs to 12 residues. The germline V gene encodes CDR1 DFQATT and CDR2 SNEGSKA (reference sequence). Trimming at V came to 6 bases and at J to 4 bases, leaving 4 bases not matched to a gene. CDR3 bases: TGCAGTGCCAGCGGGACCCCAGATACGCAGTATTTT. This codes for CSASGTPDTQYF.

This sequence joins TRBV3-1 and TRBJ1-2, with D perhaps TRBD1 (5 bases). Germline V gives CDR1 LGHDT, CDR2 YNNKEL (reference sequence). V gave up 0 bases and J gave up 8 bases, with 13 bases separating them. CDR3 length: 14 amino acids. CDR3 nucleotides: TGTGCCAGCAGCCAAGATAGGGGCCTGGGGGGCTACACCTTC. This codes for CASSQDRGLGGYTF.

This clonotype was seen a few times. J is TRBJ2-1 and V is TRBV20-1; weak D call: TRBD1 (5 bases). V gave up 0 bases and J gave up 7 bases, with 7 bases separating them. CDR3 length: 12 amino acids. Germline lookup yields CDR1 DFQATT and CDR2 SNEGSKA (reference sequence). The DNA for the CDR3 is TGCAGTGCTAGAGACGACAGAAATGAGCAGTTCTTC. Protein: CSARDDRNEQFF.

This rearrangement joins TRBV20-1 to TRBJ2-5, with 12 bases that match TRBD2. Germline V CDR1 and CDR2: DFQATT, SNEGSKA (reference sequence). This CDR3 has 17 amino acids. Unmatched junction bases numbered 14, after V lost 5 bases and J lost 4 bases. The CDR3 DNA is TGCAGTGCTGGAACTAGCGGGAGGTTCCTAGAGGGAGAGACCCAGTACTTC. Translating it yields CSAGTSGRFLEGETQYF.

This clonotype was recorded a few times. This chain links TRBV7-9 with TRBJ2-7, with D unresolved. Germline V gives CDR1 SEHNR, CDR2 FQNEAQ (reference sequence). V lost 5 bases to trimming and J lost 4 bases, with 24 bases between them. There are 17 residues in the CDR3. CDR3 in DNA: TGTGCCAGCAGCCCATCAGAGTGGGGTAAGGTCCCTTACGAGCAGTACTTC. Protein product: CASSPSEWGKVPYEQYF.

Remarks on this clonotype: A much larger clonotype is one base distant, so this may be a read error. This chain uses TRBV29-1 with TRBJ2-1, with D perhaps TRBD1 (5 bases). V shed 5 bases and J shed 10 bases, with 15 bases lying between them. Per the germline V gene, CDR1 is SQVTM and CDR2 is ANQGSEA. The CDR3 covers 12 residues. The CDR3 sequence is CSVLDIPKEQFF. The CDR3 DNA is TGCAGCGTTCTGGACATTCCTAAGGAGCAGTTCTTC.